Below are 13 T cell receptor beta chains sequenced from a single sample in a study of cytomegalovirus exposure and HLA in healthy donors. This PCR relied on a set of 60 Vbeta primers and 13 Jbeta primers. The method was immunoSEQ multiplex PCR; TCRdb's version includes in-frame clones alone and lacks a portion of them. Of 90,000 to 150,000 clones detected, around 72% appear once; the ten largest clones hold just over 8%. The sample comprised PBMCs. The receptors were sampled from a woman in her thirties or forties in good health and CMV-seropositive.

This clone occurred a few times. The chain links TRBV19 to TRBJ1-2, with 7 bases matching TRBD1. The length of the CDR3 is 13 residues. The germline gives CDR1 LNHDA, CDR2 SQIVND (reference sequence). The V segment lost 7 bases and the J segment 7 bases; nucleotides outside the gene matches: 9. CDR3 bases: TGTGCCAGTAAGAGGACAGGAGAACGTGGCTACACCTTC. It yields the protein CASKRTGERGYTF.

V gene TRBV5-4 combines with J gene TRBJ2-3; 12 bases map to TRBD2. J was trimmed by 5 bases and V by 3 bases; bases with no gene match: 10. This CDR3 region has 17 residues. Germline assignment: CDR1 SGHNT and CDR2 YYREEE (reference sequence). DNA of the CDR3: TGTGCCAGCAGCTCCGGGACTAGCGGGCCCGCTGGAGATACGCAGTATTTT. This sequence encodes CASSSGTSGPAGDTQYF.

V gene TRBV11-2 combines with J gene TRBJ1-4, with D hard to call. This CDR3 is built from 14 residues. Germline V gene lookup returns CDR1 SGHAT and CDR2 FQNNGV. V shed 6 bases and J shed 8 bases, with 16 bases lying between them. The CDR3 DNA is TGTGCCAGCAGACGTGACCGACTCAAAGAAAAACTGTTTTTT. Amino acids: CASRRDRLKEKLFF.

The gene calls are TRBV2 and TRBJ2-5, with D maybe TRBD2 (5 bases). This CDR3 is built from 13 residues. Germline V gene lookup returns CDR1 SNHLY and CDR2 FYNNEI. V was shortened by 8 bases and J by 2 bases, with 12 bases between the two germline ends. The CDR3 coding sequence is TGTGCCAGCTGCGGACTGATGCAAGAGACCCAGTACTTC. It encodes CASCGLMQETQYF.

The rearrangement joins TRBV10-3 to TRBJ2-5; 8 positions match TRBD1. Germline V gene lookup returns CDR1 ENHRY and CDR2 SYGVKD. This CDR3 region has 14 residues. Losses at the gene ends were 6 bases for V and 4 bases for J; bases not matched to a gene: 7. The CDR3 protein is CAIRETGAAETQYF. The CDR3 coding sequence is TGTGCCATCAGAGAGACAGGGGCGGCAGAGACCCAGTACTTC.

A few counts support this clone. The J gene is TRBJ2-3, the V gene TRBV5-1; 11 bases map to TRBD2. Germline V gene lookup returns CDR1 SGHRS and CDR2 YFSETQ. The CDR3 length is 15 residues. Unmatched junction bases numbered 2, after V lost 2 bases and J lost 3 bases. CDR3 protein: CASSLTSGGTDTQYF. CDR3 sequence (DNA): TGCGCCAGCAGCTTAACTAGCGGGGGAACAGATACGCAGTATTTT.

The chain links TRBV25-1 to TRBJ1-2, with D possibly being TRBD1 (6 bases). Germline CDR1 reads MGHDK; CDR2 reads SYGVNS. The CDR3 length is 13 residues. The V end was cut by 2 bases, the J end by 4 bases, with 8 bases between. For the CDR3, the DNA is TGTGCCAGCAGTGAACCAGGGGTCTATGGCTACACCTTC. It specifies CASSEPGVYGYTF.

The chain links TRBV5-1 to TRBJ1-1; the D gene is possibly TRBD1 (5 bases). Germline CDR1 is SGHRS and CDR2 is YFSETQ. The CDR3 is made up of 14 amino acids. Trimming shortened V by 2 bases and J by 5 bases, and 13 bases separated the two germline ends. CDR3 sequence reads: CASSLGERETEAFF. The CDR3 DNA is TGCGCCAGCAGCTTAGGGGAAAGAGAGACTGAAGCTTTCTTT.

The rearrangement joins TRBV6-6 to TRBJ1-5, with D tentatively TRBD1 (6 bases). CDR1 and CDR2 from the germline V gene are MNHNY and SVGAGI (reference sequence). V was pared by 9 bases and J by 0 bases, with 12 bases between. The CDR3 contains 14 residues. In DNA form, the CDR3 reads TGTGCCAGTACAGGGACCTCTAGCAATCAGCCCCAGCATTTT. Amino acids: CASTGTSSNQPQHF.

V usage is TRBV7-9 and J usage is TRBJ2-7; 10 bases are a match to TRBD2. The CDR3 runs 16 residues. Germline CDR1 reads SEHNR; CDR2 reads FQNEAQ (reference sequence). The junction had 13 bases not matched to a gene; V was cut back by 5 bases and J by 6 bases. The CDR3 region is CASSRTASGGTGEQYF. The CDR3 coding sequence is TGTGCCAGCAGCCGGACGGCTAGCGGGGGAACGGGCGAGCAGTACTTC.

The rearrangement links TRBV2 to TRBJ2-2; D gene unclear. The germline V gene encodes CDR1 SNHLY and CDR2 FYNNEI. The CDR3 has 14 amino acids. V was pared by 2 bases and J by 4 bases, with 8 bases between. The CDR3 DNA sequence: TGTGCCAGCAGTGAATCCAGTTTCACCGGGGAGCTGTTTTTT. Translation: CASSESSFTGELFF.

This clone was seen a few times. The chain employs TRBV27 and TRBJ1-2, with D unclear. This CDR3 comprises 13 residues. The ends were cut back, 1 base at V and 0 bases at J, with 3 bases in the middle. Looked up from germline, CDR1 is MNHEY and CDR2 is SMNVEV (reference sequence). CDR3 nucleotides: TGTGCCAGCAGTTTATACACTAACTATGGCTACACCTTC. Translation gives CASSLYTNYGYTF.

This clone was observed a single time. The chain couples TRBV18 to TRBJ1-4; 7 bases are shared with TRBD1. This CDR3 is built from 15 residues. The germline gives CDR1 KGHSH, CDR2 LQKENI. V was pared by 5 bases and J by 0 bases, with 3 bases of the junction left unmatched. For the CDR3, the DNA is TGTGCCAGCTCATCCCAGGGGGCAACTAATGAAAAACTGTTTTTT. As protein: CASSSQGATNEKLFF. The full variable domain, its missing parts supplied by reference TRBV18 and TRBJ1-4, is NAGVMQNPRHLVRRRGQEARLRCSPMKGHSHVYWYRQLPEEGLKFMVYLQKENIIDESGMPKERFSAEFPKEGPSILRIQQVVRGDSAAYFCASSSQGATNEKLFFGSGTQLSVL.